One TCR beta chain is described in this entry. The antigen remains unidentified. This entry belongs to a study of radiotherapy plus CTLA-4 blockade in lung cancer. General study findings and limits: Radiotherapy was combined with ipilimumab, and tumor-derived TCR clones then expanded in blood.

The length of the CDR3 is 15 residues. Per the germline V gene, CDR1 is SEHNR and CDR2 is FQNEAQ (reference sequence). The V gene end was trimmed by 5 bases and the J gene end by 0 bases; junction bases not matched to a gene: 4. This table comes from immunoSEQ multiplex PCR, and its TCRdb copy is limited to in-frame clones, with some not included. The table has over 80,000 clones, around 87% seen once; the top ten hold around 17%. Sample: peripheral blood, taken from a patient treated with radiotherapy plus ipilimumab. The chain recombines TRBV7-9 with TRBJ1-3, with 7 bases lining up with TRBD1. This receptor was identified in a human donor with non-small cell lung cancer that progressed on radiotherapy plus ipilimumab. The DNA of the CDR3 is TGTGCCAGCAGCGACGACAGGGCCTCTGGAAACACCATATATTTT. This encodes CASSDDRASGNTIYF.